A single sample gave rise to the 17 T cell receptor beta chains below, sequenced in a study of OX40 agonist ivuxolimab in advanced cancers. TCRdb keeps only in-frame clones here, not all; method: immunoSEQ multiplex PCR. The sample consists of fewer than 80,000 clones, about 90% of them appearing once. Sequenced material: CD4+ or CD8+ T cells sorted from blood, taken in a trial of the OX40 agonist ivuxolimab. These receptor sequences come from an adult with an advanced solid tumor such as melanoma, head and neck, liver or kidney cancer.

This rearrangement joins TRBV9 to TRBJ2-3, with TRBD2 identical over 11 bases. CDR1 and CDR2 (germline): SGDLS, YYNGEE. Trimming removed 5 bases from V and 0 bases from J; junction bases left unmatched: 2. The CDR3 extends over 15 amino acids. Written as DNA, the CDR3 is TGTGCCAGCAGTCTAGCGGGAGGCAGCACAGATACGCAGTATTTT. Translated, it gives CASSLAGGSTDTQYF.

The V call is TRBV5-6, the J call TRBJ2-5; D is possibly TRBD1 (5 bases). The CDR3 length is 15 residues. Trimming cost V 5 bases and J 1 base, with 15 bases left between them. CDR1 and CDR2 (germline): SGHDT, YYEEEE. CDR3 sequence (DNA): TGTGCCAGCAGTACTCCAGCAGGGTCCCAAGAGACCCAGTACTTC. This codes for CASSTPAGSQETQYF.

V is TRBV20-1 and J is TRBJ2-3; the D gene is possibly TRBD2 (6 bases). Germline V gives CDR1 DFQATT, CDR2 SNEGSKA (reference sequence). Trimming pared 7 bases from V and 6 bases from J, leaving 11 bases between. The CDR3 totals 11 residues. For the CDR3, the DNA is TGCAGTGGGCGGGATGGGGATACGCAGTATTTT. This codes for CSGRDGDTQYF.

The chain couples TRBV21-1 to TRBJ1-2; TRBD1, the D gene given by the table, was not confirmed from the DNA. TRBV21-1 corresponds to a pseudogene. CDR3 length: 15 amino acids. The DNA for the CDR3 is TGTGCCAGCAGCTTAAAACCGGGGGACAGGGGGTGGTACACCTTC. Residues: CASSLKPGDRGWYTF.

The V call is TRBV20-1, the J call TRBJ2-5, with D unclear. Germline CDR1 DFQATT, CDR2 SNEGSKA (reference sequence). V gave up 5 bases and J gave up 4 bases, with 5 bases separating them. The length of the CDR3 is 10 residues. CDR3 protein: CSAVGETQYF. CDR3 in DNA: TGCAGTGCTGTGGGAGAGACCCAGTACTTC.

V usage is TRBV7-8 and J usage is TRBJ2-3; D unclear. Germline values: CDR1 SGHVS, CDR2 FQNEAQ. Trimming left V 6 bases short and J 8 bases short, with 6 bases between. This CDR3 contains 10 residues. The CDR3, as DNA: TGTGCCAGCAGTTCCGGTACGCAGTATTTT. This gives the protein CASSSGTQYF.

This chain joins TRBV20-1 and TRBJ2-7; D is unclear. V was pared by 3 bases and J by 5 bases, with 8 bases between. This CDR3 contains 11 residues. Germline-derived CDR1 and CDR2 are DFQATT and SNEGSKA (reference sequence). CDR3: CSASLIHEQYF. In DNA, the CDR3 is TGCAGTGCTAGCCTTATTCACGAGCAGTACTTC.

This CDR3 is CASSLSWLAGAPSSYEQYF. CDR3 nucleotides: TGTGCCAGCAGTTTATCTTGGCTAGCGGGAGCCCCGAGCTCCTACGAGCAGTACTTC. The chain employs TRBV27 and TRBJ2-7; 10 bases agree with TRBD2. CDR3 size: 19 residues. The junction had 11 bases not matched to a gene; V was cut back by 0 bases and J by 0 bases. CDR1 is MNHEY, CDR2 SMNVEV, per germline (reference sequence).

The CDR3 loop reads CASSFKGAGEQYF. The CDR3, as DNA: TGTGCCAGCAGTTTCAAGGGGGCGGGGGAGCAGTACTTC. The V and J genes are TRBV28 and TRBJ2-7; the D gene is possibly TRBD1 (7 bases). Trimming pared 3 bases from V and 7 bases from J, leaving 13 bases between. CDR1 is MDHEN and CDR2 is SYDVKM in the germline V gene. The CDR3 is made up of 13 amino acids.

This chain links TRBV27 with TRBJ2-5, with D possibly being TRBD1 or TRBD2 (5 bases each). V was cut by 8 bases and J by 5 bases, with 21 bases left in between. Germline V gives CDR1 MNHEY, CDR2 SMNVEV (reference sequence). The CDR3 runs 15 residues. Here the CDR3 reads CASYRRYGEGETQYF. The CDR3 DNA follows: TGTGCCAGCTACAGACGGTATGGCGAGGGGGAGACCCAGTACTTC.

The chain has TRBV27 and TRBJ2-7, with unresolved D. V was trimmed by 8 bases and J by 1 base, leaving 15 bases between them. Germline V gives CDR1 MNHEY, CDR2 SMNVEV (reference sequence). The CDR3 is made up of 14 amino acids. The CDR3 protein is CASSRQAPSYEQYF. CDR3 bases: TGTGCCAGCTCCCGCCAGGCGCCTTCCTACGAGCAGTACTTC.

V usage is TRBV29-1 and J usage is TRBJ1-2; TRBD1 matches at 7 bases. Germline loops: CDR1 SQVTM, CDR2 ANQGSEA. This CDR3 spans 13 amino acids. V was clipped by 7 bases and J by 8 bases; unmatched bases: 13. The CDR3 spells CSASGTGAGGYTF. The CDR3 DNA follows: TGCAGCGCCTCGGGTACAGGGGCAGGGGGCTACACCTTC.

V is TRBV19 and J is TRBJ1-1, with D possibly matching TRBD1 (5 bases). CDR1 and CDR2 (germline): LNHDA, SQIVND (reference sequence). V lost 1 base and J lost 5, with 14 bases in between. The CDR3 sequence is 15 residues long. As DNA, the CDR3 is TGTGCCAGTAGTATAGGCGGGACTGGTCGAACTGAAGCTTTCTTT. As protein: CASSIGGTGRTEAFF.

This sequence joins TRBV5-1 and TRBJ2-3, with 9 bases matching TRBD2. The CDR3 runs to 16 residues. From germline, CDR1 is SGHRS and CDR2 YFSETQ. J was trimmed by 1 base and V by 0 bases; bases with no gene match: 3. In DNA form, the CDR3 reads TGCGCCAGCAGCTTGGATTGGACTAGCGGCACAGATACGCAGTATTTT. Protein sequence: CASSLDWTSGTDTQYF.

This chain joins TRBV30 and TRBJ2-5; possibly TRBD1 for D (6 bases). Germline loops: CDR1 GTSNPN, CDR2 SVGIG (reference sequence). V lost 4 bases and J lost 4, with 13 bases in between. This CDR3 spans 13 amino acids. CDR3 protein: CAWNGQWGETQYF. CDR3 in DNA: TGTGCCTGGAACGGACAGTGGGGAGAGACCCAGTACTTC.

DNA for the CDR3: TGTGCCAGCAGTTCCGAACTGGGGCGATCGAGTGAGCAGTTCTTC. Protein: CASSSELGRSSEQFF. The genes are TRBV6-5 and TRBJ2-1; D perhaps matches TRBD1 (5 bases). Trimming cost V 4 bases and J 9 bases, with 19 bases left between them. The CDR3 contains 15 residues. Germline loops: CDR1 MNHEY, CDR2 SVGAGI.

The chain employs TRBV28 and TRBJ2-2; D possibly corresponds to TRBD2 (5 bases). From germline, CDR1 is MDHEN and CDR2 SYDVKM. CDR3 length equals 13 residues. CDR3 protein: CVIRDSLKRELFF. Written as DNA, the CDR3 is TGTGTCATCCGGGATTCCTTGAAGCGGGAGCTGTTTTTT.